This TCR beta chain was captured in a study of Ad26.COV2.S vaccination and SARS-CoV-2 variants. On the study more broadly: Participants got Ad26.COV2.S intramuscularly, once or twice 56 days apart.

In regard to this clone: Its specificity is unknown.

Study-level findings and limits: Substantial breadth was reported for post-vaccination spike-specific CD8+ and CD4+ T cells.

This CDR3 contains 18 residues. Germline lookup yields CDR1 SGHTA and CDR2 FQGTGA. V was trimmed by 5 bases and J by 0 bases, leaving 17 bases between them. Stated treatment: 15 to 20 received Ad26.COV2.S at low or high dose, single or two shots; five or six received placebo; per-sample allocation not given. Sampling happened 63 days after the first vaccine or placebo injection. Within Boston, the person who donated was an adult of 18-55 years. The shot given was an Ad26 vector that makes Wuhan-strain SARS-CoV-2 spike. Produced via immunoSEQ multiplex PCR; TCRdb's table is partial and in-frame only. Of 330,000 or so clones detected, approximately 87% appear once; the ten largest clones hold 5% to 6.5%.

The sample consisted of peripheral blood, taken in a trial of Ad26.COV2.S vaccine versus placebo. J is TRBJ2-6 and V is TRBV7-3; a possible D gene is TRBD2 (7 bases). This receptor was taken from a person aged 18-65 years who received the Ad26.COV2.S COVID-19 vaccine or a placebo. The CDR3 nucleotides read TGTGCCAGCAGCCTGCGGGGGACAAGTAACTCTGGGGCCAACGTCCTGACTTTC. Translating it yields CASSLRGTSNSGANVLTF.